The 25 T cell receptor beta chains in this list originate from one sample, sequenced in a study of blood T cell repertoires in COVID-19. Sequenced by immunoSEQ multiplex PCR; TCRdb stores in-frame clones only, minus some. The table records around 250,000 clones, nearly 90% of them present only once. The specimen was peripheral blood. Every receptor here comes from a woman in her sixties with COVID-19, enrolled during active disease.

The chain uses TRBV7-8 and TRBJ1-6; 12 bases align to TRBD1. The CDR3 is 18 residues long. Looked up from germline, CDR1 is SGHVS and CDR2 is FQNEAQ. Trimming at V came to 1 base and at J to 10 bases, leaving 11 bases not matched to a gene. In DNA form, the CDR3 reads TGTGCCAGCAGCTTAGAATTCTGGGACAGGGGGCGAAGATCACCCCTCCACTTT. It codes for CASSLEFWDRGRRSPLHF.

The CDR3 region has the DNA TGTGCCAGTAGTATGGACAGCTCTGGAAACACCATATATTTT. Protein: CASSMDSSGNTIYF. The chain uses TRBV19 and TRBJ1-3, with D possibly being TRBD1 (6 bases). Germline V lookup: CDR1 LNHDA, CDR2 SQIVND (reference sequence). Between the trimmed V and J ends, which lost 3 bases and 0 bases, there was a span of 6 bases. CDR3 length: 14 amino acids.

V is TRBV19 and J is TRBJ1-6; possible D gene TRBD1, 6 bases. The V gene lost 4 bases and the J gene lost 10 bases, with 14 bases spanning the gap. This CDR3 comprises 14 residues. Germline loops: CDR1 LNHDA, CDR2 SQIVND (reference sequence). The CDR3 coding sequence is TGTGCCAGTAGTACTTTAAATGGGGGCTCACCCCTCCACTTT. Amino acid sequence: CASSTLNGGSPLHF.

The chain employs TRBV19 and TRBJ2-3; TRBD1 matches 9 bases. The ends lost 0 bases at V and 2 bases at J; junction bases unmatched: 3. Germline-derived CDR1 and CDR2 are LNHDA and SQIVND (reference sequence). This CDR3 is 16 amino acids long. The DNA of the CDR3 is TGTGCCAGTAGTATAGAGACAGGGGGGGCCACAGATACGCAGTATTTT. It codes for CASSIETGGATDTQYF.

The chain joins TRBV27 to TRBJ2-1; D remains ambiguous. This CDR3 has 13 residues. Germline values: CDR1 MNHEY, CDR2 SMNVEV (reference sequence). Trimming cost V 3 bases and J 7 bases, with 10 bases left between them. Written as DNA, the CDR3 is TGTGCCAGCAGTTTGGGCAATTGGAATGAGCAGTTCTTC. It encodes CASSLGNWNEQFF.

The chain couples TRBV7-3 to TRBJ2-1, with 9 bases matching TRBD2. Losses at the gene ends were 0 bases for V and 4 bases for J; bases not matched to a gene: 1. CDR1 SGHTA and CDR2 FQGTGA come from the germline V gene. CDR3 length: 15 residues. CDR3 protein: CASSLTSGRYNEQFF. The CDR3 DNA follows: TGTGCCAGCAGCTTAACTAGCGGGAGATACAATGAGCAGTTCTTC.

The chain is built from TRBV6-5 and TRBJ1-1, with 7 bases fitting TRBD1. Losses at the gene ends were 5 bases for V and 9 bases for J; bases not matched to a gene: 9. The V gene's germline CDR1 is MNHEY and CDR2 SVGAGI. The CDR3 is 13 residues long. The CDR3, as DNA: TGTGCCAGCAGTCGGGACAGAACTTTTCAAGCTTTCTTT. Protein product: CASSRDRTFQAFF.

This rearrangement joins TRBV11-2 to TRBJ2-2; D possibly corresponds to TRBD1 (6 bases). The CDR3 is 15 residues long. Germline V gives CDR1 SGHAT, CDR2 FQNNGV. The V end lost 3 bases, the J end lost 7 bases, and 15 bases lay between the germline ends. The CDR3 DNA reads TGTGCCAGCAGCTTTTTAACAGGGAAGATCGGGGAGCTGTTTTTT. This sequence encodes CASSFLTGKIGELFF.

The chain joins TRBV29-1 to TRBJ2-3, with 8 bases fitting TRBD2. CDR1 is SQVTM, CDR2 ANQGSEA, per germline. The ends lost 6 bases at V and 1 base at J; junction bases unmatched: 6. The CDR3 runs 14 residues. The CDR3 DNA is TGCAGCGTCTCGGGGCGGGGGGGCACAGATACGCAGTATTTT. Encoded protein: CSVSGRGGTDTQYF.

CDR3 DNA: TGTGCCAGCACCAGACGGGGGAACTACGAGCAGTACTTC. It yields the protein CASTRRGNYEQYF. V gene TRBV11-3 combines with J gene TRBJ2-7; D is perhaps TRBD2 (6 bases). Trimming took off 7 bases at V and 3 bases at J, with 13 bases between the two ends. The CDR3 loop spans 13 amino acids. Germline V gene sequence: CDR1 SGHNT, CDR2 YENEEA. Together with reference TRBV11-3 and TRBJ2-7, the CDR3 gives the full variable domain: EAGVVQSPRYKIIEKKQPVAFWCNPISGHNTLYWYLQNLGQGPELLIRYENEEAVDDSQLPKDRFSAERLKGVDSTLKIQPAELGDSAVYLCASTRRGNYEQYFGPGTRLTVT.

The rearrangement joins TRBV13 to TRBJ2-6, with D perhaps TRBD1 (5 bases). Germline values: CDR1 PRHDT, CDR2 FYEKMQ (reference sequence). V dropped 2 bases and J dropped 4 bases, with 9 bases sitting between them. The CDR3 contains 15 residues. Written as DNA, the CDR3 is TGTGCCAGCAGCTTACGCAGGGCCGGGGCCAACGTCCTGACTTTC. Protein product: CASSLRRAGANVLTF.

The gene calls are TRBV7-9 and TRBJ2-3; possibly TRBD2 for D (6 bases). The CDR3 runs 16 residues. Deletions cut 11 bases from V and 3 bases from J, with 24 bases between. The germline V gene has CDR1 SEHNR and CDR2 FQNEAQ (reference sequence). CDR3 protein: CAGDGRGLTGTDTQYF. In DNA form, the CDR3 reads TGTGCCGGAGATGGACGAGGACTAACGGGGACAGATACGCAGTATTTT.

V usage is TRBV5-8 and J usage is TRBJ2-2; TRBD1 aligns across 9 bases. Germline CDR1 reads SGHTS; CDR2 reads YDEGEE. The V and J ends lost 2 bases and 4 bases, in that order; junction bases with no gene match: 9. The CDR3 loop spans 17 amino acids. The CDR3, as DNA: TGTGCCAGCAGCTTCGCCCCGGGACAGGGACGCACCGGGGAGCTGTTTTTT. This sequence encodes CASSFAPGQGRTGELFF.

The chain's CDR3 is CASRQPGESPLHF. CDR3 DNA: TGTGCCAGTAGGCAGCCCGGGGAATCACCCCTCCACTTT. This chain uses TRBV19 with TRBJ1-6, with no clear D. Trimming stripped 6 bases from V and 10 bases from J, with 13 bases between. CDR3 size: 13 residues. Per germline, CDR1 LNHDA and CDR2 SQIVND (reference sequence).

The rearrangement joins TRBV12-3 or TRBV12-4 to TRBJ2-7; D not certain. V shed 2 bases and J shed 0 bases, with 5 bases lying between them. This CDR3 contains 13 residues. CDR3 region: CASSLRLSYEQYF. Written as DNA, the CDR3 is TGTGCCAGCAGTTTACGTCTCTCCTACGAGCAGTACTTC.

The V and J genes are TRBV4-3 and TRBJ2-7, with a tentative D call TRBD1 (6 bases). CDR3 length equals 15 residues. Trimming removed 1 base at V and 3 bases at J, with 13 bases between. Germline lookup yields CDR1 LGHNA and CDR2 YSLEER. As DNA, the CDR3 is TGCGCCAGCAGCCAAGCCAGGGGCGGTCACTACGAGCAGTACTTC. It encodes CASSQARGGHYEQYF.

The chain joins TRBV30 to TRBJ1-2, with 9 bases that match TRBD1. The CDR3 length is 14 residues. From germline, CDR1 is GTSNPN and CDR2 SVGIG (reference sequence). The V segment lost 1 base and the J segment 8 bases; nucleotides outside the gene matches: 8. This CDR3 is CAWSGPQGARGYTF. The DNA for the CDR3 is TGTGCCTGGAGTGGCCCACAGGGGGCGCGCGGCTACACCTTC. Together with reference TRBV30 and TRBJ1-2, the CDR3 gives the full variable domain: SQTIHQWPATLVQPVGSPLSLECTVEGTSNPNLYWYRQAAGRGLQLLFYSVGIGQISSEVPQNLSASRPQDRQFILSSKKLLLSDSGFYLCAWSGPQGARGYTFGSGTRLTVV.

The chain links TRBV6-1 to TRBJ1-1; D is possibly TRBD1 (5 bases). The CDR3 length is 13 residues. V lost 3 bases to trimming and J lost 3 bases, with 8 bases between them. Germline V lookup: CDR1 MNHNS, CDR2 SASEGT. The CDR3 nucleotides read TGTGCCAGCAGTGAGGTAGGGGACACTGAAGCTTTCTTT. This codes for CASSEVGDTEAFF.

This sequence joins TRBV7-9 and TRBJ2-7; the match to TRBD1 covers 9 bases. CDR3 size: 14 residues. Per the germline V gene, CDR1 is SEHNR and CDR2 is FQNEAQ (reference sequence). V was clipped by 6 bases and J by 5 bases; unmatched bases: 8. The CDR3 nucleotides are TGTGCCAGCAGGTCCACAGGGGGCGGGAACGAGCAGTACTTC. Translating gives CASRSTGGGNEQYF.

In DNA, the CDR3 is TGTGCCAGCAGTGAATTGGCACAGTGGACTGAAGCTTTCTTT. It codes for CASSELAQWTEAFF. The chain carries TRBV2 and TRBJ1-1; D unclear. This CDR3 spans 14 amino acids. Germline CDR1 reads SNHLY; CDR2 reads FYNNEI. Trimming removed 2 bases at V and 5 bases at J, with 12 bases between.

This rearrangement joins TRBV7-2 to TRBJ2-5; D is possibly TRBD1 (6 bases). Trimming cost V 5 bases and J 1 base, with 11 bases left between them. This CDR3 region has 14 residues. CDR1 SGHTA and CDR2 FQGNSA come from the germline V gene. The CDR3, as DNA: TGTGCCAGCAGCGACTGGGGGCTCCAAGAGACCCAGTACTTC. It encodes CASSDWGLQETQYF.

In this sample, this clone turned up once. The rearrangement uses TRBV6-6 and TRBJ1-2; D is perhaps TRBD1 (6 bases). The V and J ends lost 2 bases and 6 bases respectively, with 13 bases between them. The length of the CDR3 is 14 residues. CDR1 MNHNY and CDR2 SVGAGI come from the germline V gene (reference sequence). CDR3 protein: CASSYEQGVDGYTF. The CDR3, as DNA: TGTGCCAGCAGTTACGAACAGGGTGTGGATGGCTACACCTTC.

This sequence joins TRBV25-1 and TRBJ1-1, with D tentatively TRBD1 (6 bases). This CDR3 has 13 residues. Trimming took off 4 bases at V and 8 bases at J, with 14 bases between the two ends. Germline V lookup: CDR1 MGHDK, CDR2 SYGVNS. CDR3 residues: CASSGIDRREAFF. The CDR3 nucleotides read TGTGCCAGCAGTGGCATAGACAGGCGAGAAGCTTTCTTT.

In this sample, this clone turned up a few times. The chain carries TRBV19 and TRBJ2-2; D might be TRBD2 (6 bases). CDR1 LNHDA and CDR2 SQIVND come from the germline V gene (reference sequence). The V end lost 2 bases, the J end lost 0 bases, and 10 bases lay between the germline ends. This CDR3 contains 16 residues. The chain's CDR3 is CASSIFGGTNTGELFF. In nucleotides, the CDR3 is TGTGCCAGTAGTATATTTGGGGGGACGAACACCGGGGAGCTGTTTTTT.

V gene TRBV4-2 combines with J gene TRBJ2-3; 12 nucleotides agree with TRBD2. Germline V gene data show CDR1 as LGHNA and CDR2 as YNFKEQ. The CDR3 consists of 17 residues. Losses at the gene ends were 1 base for V and 2 bases for J; bases not matched to a gene: 4. The CDR3: CASSQGRLAGDTDTQYF. The CDR3 DNA reads as TGTGCCAGCAGCCAAGGCCGACTAGCGGGGGACACAGATACGCAGTATTTT.